This T cell receptor beta chain was profiled in a study of T cell responses to AZD1222 COVID-19 vaccine. Whole-study results and caveats: Repertoire samples came only from after the peak T cell response. CD4 TCRs linked to vaccination spanned spike, dominating at 160-218 and 743-854.

This CDR3 spans 15 amino acids. Germline assignment: CDR1 LGHNA and CDR2 YSLEER. Trimming pared 0 bases from V and 4 bases from J, leaving 12 bases between. The data were produced by immunoSEQ multiplex PCR, yet TCRdb's version contains in-frame clones alone and is incomplete. Among 150,000 or so clones listed, roughly nine tenths were seen once. Concerning this clone: Its target is not known.

The chain employs TRBV4-3 and TRBJ1-2; D gene uncertain. The starting material was peripheral blood, obtained on day 0 of AZD1222 vaccination. The receptor's source is an adult in good health. CDR3 sequence reads: CASSQDLTRGYGYTF. CDR3 bases: TGCGCCAGCAGCCAAGATTTGACCCGAGGCTATGGCTACACCTTC.